This T cell receptor (beta chain) emerged from a study of T-cell reconstitution after alpha-beta-depleted transplantation in children. Study results and limitations: Expanded clones from the graft, numbering several hundred, reportedly supplied alpha-beta T cells about two months after transplant.

This clonotype appeared a single time. Antigen unknown. This CDR3 has 16 residues. The germline V gene has CDR1 SEHNR and CDR2 FQNEAQ (reference sequence). Trimming cost V 6 bases and J 4 bases, with 16 bases left between them. Preparing the TCRbeta library involved the use of unique molecular identifiers. TCRdb recomputed calls from the PCR reads with MiXCR, one row per CDR3 protein. The sample records about 900,000 distinct CDR3 sequences, roughly 29% being singletons. The chain combines TRBV7-9 with TRBJ2-6; no firm D call. The material was PBMCs, mostly from graft donor cells, obtained 360 days after TCRalphabeta/CD19-depleted stem cell transplant. The clonotype comes from a boy less than two years old who had a stem cell transplant for SCID, so the T cells may come from the graft donor. The CDR3 DNA follows: TGTGCCAGCAGTTGGCCCCGGGCCCAGGGGGCCAACGTCCTGACTTTC. It specifies CASSWPRAQGANVLTF.